The 5 T cell receptor beta chains presented below share a single source sample, sequenced in a study of CD8+CD57+ T cells in acquired aplastic anemia. Those patients picked for sequencing had displayed CD8+CD57+ cell expansion on flow cytometry. CDR3 and TCR beta VDJ profiling relied on genomic DNA as the template. TCRdb used MiXCR to reprocess the reads, holding one entry per CDR3 protein. The data show roughly 200,000 distinct CDR3 sequences, with roughly 60% seen just once and approximately 46% held by the top ten. The material sequenced was sorted CD4+, CD8+, or CD8+CD57+ T cells (not recorded which) from PBMCs. The receptors derive from a human donor with aplastic anemia.

The chain employs TRBV2 and TRBJ1-6, with 8 bases that match TRBD1. Unmatched junction bases numbered 7, after V lost 8 bases and J lost 10 bases. This CDR3 has 13 amino acids. Germline CDR1 SNHLY, CDR2 FYNNEI. The CDR3 DNA reads as TGTGCCAGCCAGGACAGGGTTCAATCACCCCTCCACTTT. Protein: CASQDRVQSPLHF. Looking up the rest from reference TRBV2 and TRBJ1-6 gives the full variable domain: EPEVTQTPSHQVTQMGQEVILRCVPISNHLYFYWYRQILGQKVEFLVSFYNNEISEKSEIFDDQFSVERPDGSNFTLKIRSTKLEDSAMYFCASQDRVQSPLHFGNGTRLTVT.

On this clonotype: One junction end disagrees with the germline gene, perhaps due to a read error. J is TRBJ2-7 and V is TRBV5-1; 10 bases agree with TRBD1. The length of the CDR3 is 16 residues. Germline-derived CDR1 and CDR2 are SGHRS and YFSETQ. This chain's CDR3 is CASRPRADRGFYEQYF. DNA of the CDR3: TGTGCCAGCAGACCCAGGGCGGACAGGGGGTTCTACGAGCAGTACTTC.

The rearrangement uses TRBV19 and TRBJ2-3; D may be TRBD1 (5 bases). The CDR3 is made up of 13 amino acids. Trimming removed 7 bases from V and 2 bases from J, with 10 bases in between. Germline V gives CDR1 LNHDA, CDR2 SQIVND (reference sequence). In DNA, the CDR3 is TGTGCCAGTAAAGTCAGGGACACAGATACGCAGTATTTT. It is translated as CASKVRDTDTQYF.

This chain joins TRBV7-3 and TRBJ2-5; either TRBD1 or TRBD2 may fit D (5 bases each). Germline CDR1 reads SGHTA; CDR2 reads FQGTGA. This CDR3 spans 12 amino acids. Trimming shortened V by 6 bases and J by 9 bases, and 14 bases separated the two germline ends. The CDR3 DNA is TGTGCCAGCAGTGGGACCCCCTTAGCCCAGTACTTC. Translated, it gives CASSGTPLAQYF.

The rearrangement uses TRBV2 and TRBJ2-2; D is undetermined. Germline CDR1 reads SNHLY; CDR2 reads FYNNEI. CDR3 length: 15 residues. V was shortened by 6 bases and J by 4 bases, with 15 bases between the two germline ends. The CDR3 DNA reads TGTGCCAGCAGAGCGACCTATGGAGCCACCGGGGAGCTGTTTTTT. Its protein is CASRATYGATGELFF.